These T cell receptor beta chains were read from a single sample in a study of early T cells in non-severe SARS-CoV-2 infection. In TCRdb, the 5' RACE reads were re-called with MiXCR into one record per CDR3 protein. The sample lists some 98,000 distinct CDR3 sequences, roughly 17% seen once, with roughly 1.3% in the top ten. Material: whole blood. The receptors derive from an adult who was a healthcare worker with PCR-confirmed SARS-CoV-2 infection or an uninfected control (not recorded which). Both conserved end residues are part of each CDR3. Fields, in order: J gene, V gene, CDR3 protein.

>TRBJ1-6|TRBV12-3/TRBV12-4
CASSLGQNNSPLHF
>TRBJ1-2|TRBV12-3/TRBV12-4
CASSPRDRPNYGYTF
>TRBJ2-2|TRBV12-5
CASGSTVLAGVGTGELFF
>TRBJ2-1|TRBV3-1
CASSRGEVYNEQFF
>TRBJ1-6|TRBV20-1
CSASSSETGYSPLHF
>TRBJ2-1|TRBV7-2
CASTPLGHPTDEQFF
>TRBJ2-1|TRBV10-1
CASSDTKGAYNEQFF
>TRBJ1-1|TRBV12-3/TRBV12-4
CASSPRTSKTNTEAFF
>TRBJ2-7|TRBV6-5
CASSYGLADSYEQYF
>TRBJ2-5|TRBV5-1
CASDPQAGETQYF
>TRBJ2-7|TRBV12-3/TRBV12-4
CASSFGAEYEQYF
>TRBJ2-7|TRBV5-6
CASSPPGLAVSYEQYF
>TRBJ2-3|TRBV27
CASSLSVSTDTQYF
>TRBJ2-7|TRBV6-5
CASSYGGIAYEQYF
>TRBJ2-3|TRBV19
CASSRGPGVADTQYF
>TRBJ2-7|TRBV20-1
CSARVPDRSSYEQYF
>TRBJ2-5|TRBV7-6
CASSGADSFGAQYF
>TRBJ2-7|TRBV12-3/TRBV12-4
CASSLGRLAGSYEQYF
>TRBJ2-6|TRBV7-6
CASSLQSGANVLTF
>TRBJ1-6|TRBV20-1
CSARDRAREYNSPLHF
>TRBJ2-1|TRBV5-1
CASSLPERGISEQFF
>TRBJ2-3|TRBV28
CASSSLAGGGADTQYF
>TRBJ1-3|TRBV12-3/TRBV12-4
CASSLLGGGGNTIYF
>TRBJ1-3|TRBV30
CAWSLPSGGNTIYF
>TRBJ1-4|TRBV5-6
CASSLQDSTNEKLFF
>TRBJ1-2|TRBV10-1
CASSEGIGPNYGYTF
>TRBJ1-2|TRBV7-2
CASSFSRQGALGYTF
>TRBJ1-5|TRBV28
CASESVPFSNQPQHF
>TRBJ2-3|TRBV24-1
CATSDPGRADTQYF
>TRBJ2-3|TRBV12-3/TRBV12-4
CASSLLLRTDTQYF
>TRBJ1-6|TRBV20-1
CSASGQKLNNSPLHF
>TRBJ1-2|TRBV28
CASSLQVYGYTF
>TRBJ1-2|TRBV28
CASGGSEAGGWHYGYTF
>TRBJ2-5|TRBV28
CASSYGLGASETQYF
>TRBJ2-5|TRBV27
CASGFPPSTGGEETQYF
>TRBJ2-2|TRBV4-3
CASSQEAGEGGELFF
>TRBJ2-7|TRBV28
CASRTGLFYEQYF
>TRBJ2-4|TRBV19
CASSMAGTKNIQYF
>TRBJ1-2|TRBV19
CASTYRDDYGYTF
>TRBJ2-7|TRBV6-6
CASSRLAGPYEQYF
>TRBJ2-2|TRBV4-3
CASSQVLGTSVEGPNTGELFF
>TRBJ2-1|TRBV5-1
CASTWGEGLAFDEQFF
>TRBJ1-3|TRBV28
CASSPGGLGNTIYF
>TRBJ2-1|TRBV28
CASSLFGTSGRESNEQFF
>TRBJ1-1|TRBV28
CASGGTTEAFF
>TRBJ2-7|TRBV28
CASRARGASGTYEQYF
>TRBJ2-7|TRBV11-2
CASSLDPTVRDEQYF
>TRBJ2-7|TRBV11-2
CASSRDRGPYEQYF
>TRBJ1-1|TRBV28
CASSFSSEAFF
>TRBJ2-5|TRBV28
CASSPTGTSAQETQYF
>TRBJ2-2|TRBV3-1
CASSQRDRVFLDTGELFF
>TRBJ1-1|TRBV19
CASSILRDGTDGRNTEAFF
>TRBJ2-1|TRBV7-9
CASSPVRSSGRNSYNEQFF
>TRBJ1-4|TRBV15
CATSRPNEKLFF
>TRBJ2-5|TRBV7-9
CASSQETQYF
>TRBJ2-7|TRBV7-9
CASSRTEYEQYF
>TRBJ1-4|TRBV7-9
CASSFGQINEKLFF
>TRBJ1-3|TRBV10-3
CAISEVRSGSGNTIYF